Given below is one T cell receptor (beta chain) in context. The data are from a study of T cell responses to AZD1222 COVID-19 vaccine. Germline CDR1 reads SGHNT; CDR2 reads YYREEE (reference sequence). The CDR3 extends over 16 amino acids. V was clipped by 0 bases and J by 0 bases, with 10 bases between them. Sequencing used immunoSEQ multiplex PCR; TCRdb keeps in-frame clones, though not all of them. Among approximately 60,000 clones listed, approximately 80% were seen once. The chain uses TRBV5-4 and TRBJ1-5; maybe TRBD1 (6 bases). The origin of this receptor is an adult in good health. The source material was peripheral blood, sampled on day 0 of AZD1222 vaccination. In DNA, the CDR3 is TGTGCCAGCAGCTTGGGGGGGCCTTATAGCAATCAGCCCCAGCATTTT. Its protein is CASSLGGPYSNQPQHF.